The clone carrying this T cell receptor (beta chain) was seen more than once but under ten times. Its target is unknown. This specimen belongs to a study of beta chain features in type 1 diabetes. Findings and caveats of the study: Within each of all four CD4+ subsets, Type 1 diabetes patients had TCRB CDR3s that were moderately but significantly shorter. Cells with high TCR expression could be over-represented by cDNA sequencing.

Investigators reverse transcribed all isolated RNA, so they sequenced expressed TCRB transcripts. Measured with immunoSEQ multiplex PCR; TCRdb has only the in-frame clones, and not every one. The repertoire holds just over 600,000 clones, roughly 15% seen once, with about 0.086% in the top ten. The ends were cut back, 5 bases at V and 6 bases at J, with 15 bases in the middle. The CDR3 totals 14 residues. The germline V gene encodes CDR1 MDHEN and CDR2 SYDVKM. CD45RO/CCR7/CD25/CD127/CD95/CD27 sorting isolated CD4+ naive, central memory, regulatory and stem cell-like memory cells. The receptor was derived from a man aged 18 to 30 in good health. V and J are TRBV28 and TRBJ2-3; D gene uncertain. Sequenced sample: naive CD4+ T cells from blood. The CDR3 nucleotides read TGTGCCAGCAGTACCCCGGACCGGCGTGATACGCAGTATTTT. This encodes CASSTPDRRDTQYF.